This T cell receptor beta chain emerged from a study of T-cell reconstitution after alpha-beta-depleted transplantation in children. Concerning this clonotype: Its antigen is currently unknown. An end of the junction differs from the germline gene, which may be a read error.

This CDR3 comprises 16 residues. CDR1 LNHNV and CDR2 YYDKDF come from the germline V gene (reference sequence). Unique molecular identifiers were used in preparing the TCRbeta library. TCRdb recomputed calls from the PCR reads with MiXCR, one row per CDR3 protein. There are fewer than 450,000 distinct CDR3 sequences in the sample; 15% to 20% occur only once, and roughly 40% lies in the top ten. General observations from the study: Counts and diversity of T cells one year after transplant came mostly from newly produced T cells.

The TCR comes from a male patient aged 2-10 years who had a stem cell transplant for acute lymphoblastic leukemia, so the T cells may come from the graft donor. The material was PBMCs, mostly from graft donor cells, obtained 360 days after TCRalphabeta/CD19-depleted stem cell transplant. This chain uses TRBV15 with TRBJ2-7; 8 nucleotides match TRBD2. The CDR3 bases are TGTGCCACCCGCAGCTCTAGCGGGCCCAGCTCCTACGAGCAGTACTTC. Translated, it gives CATRSSSGPSSYEQYF.